This entry lists 32 T cell receptor beta chains sequenced from one sample in a study of cytomegalovirus exposure and HLA in healthy donors. The PCR used 60 Vbeta and 13 Jbeta primers. This table comes from immunoSEQ multiplex PCR, and its TCRdb copy is limited to in-frame clones, with some not included. This table holds some 120,000 clones, 70% to 80% found once. Sequences were obtained from PBMCs. The source is a man aged 45 to 65 in good health and CMV-seronegative.

V usage is TRBV19 and J usage is TRBJ2-1; maybe TRBD2 (6 bases). The CDR3 length is 13 residues. Deletions cut 1 base from V and 10 bases from J, with 11 bases between. Germline V gene data show CDR1 as LNHDA and CDR2 as SQIVND (reference sequence). The CDR3: CASSIGGDSEQFF. The CDR3 nucleotides are TGTGCCAGTAGTATAGGAGGGGACTCCGAGCAGTTCTTC.

The genes are TRBV5-4 and TRBJ2-5; D remains unclear. The CDR3 length is 13 residues. Per germline, CDR1 SGHNT and CDR2 YYREEE (reference sequence). The V end was cut by 0 bases, the J end by 7 bases, with 10 bases between. CDR3 bases: TGTGCCAGCAGCTTGGACAGCCTGGGGACCCAGTACTTC. Translating gives CASSLDSLGTQYF.

The chain recombines TRBV29-1 with TRBJ1-4; 11 nucleotides align to TRBD1. Germline CDR1 reads SQVTM; CDR2 reads ANQGSEA. The CDR3 covers 14 residues. V was clipped by 4 bases and J by 7 bases; unmatched bases: 5. Here the CDR3 reads CSVATGTGGEKLFF. In DNA form, the CDR3 reads TGCAGCGTTGCTACAGGGACAGGGGGTGAAAAACTGTTTTTT.

V is TRBV7-2 and J is TRBJ2-2; D possibly corresponds to TRBD1 (5 bases). Trimming pared 1 base from V and 4 bases from J, leaving 13 bases between. The CDR3 covers 16 residues. Looked up from germline, CDR1 is SGHTA and CDR2 is FQGNSA. The CDR3 DNA reads as TGTGCCAGCAGCTTAGAAGGGGCGATCCGCACCGGGGAGCTGTTTTTT. Amino acid sequence: CASSLEGAIRTGELFF.

This clone showed up just a few times. This chain connects TRBV28 to TRBJ2-4; maybe TRBD1 (6 bases). The ends were cut back, 6 bases at V and 6 bases at J, with 12 bases in the middle. CDR1 MDHEN and CDR2 SYDVKM come from the germline V gene. The CDR3 contains 13 residues. The CDR3 DNA reads as TGTGCCAGCAGCCAGGGGCCCGGAAACATTCAGTACTTC. Protein sequence: CASSQGPGNIQYF.

This clone was observed a few times. V and J are TRBV10-3 and TRBJ2-1, with TRBD2 identical over 9 bases. Germline trimming cut 1 base from V and 9 bases from J; bases unmatched to any gene: 16. This CDR3 is built from 18 residues. CDR1 is ENHRY and CDR2 is SYGVKD in the germline V gene. CDR3 in amino acids: CAISELVSMAGGSTEQFF. The CDR3 DNA reads TGTGCCATCAGTGAGTTGGTTTCGATGGCGGGAGGGTCCACTGAGCAGTTCTTC.

The chain is built from TRBV5-4 and TRBJ2-3; TRBD2 matches at 11 bases. Trimming at V came to 0 bases and at J to 6 bases, leaving 6 bases not matched to a gene. The CDR3 covers 16 residues. The germline CDR1 and CDR2 sequences are SGHNT and YYREEE (reference sequence). The CDR3 nucleotides read TGTGCCAGCAGCTTGGAGACTAGCGGGGCCCCTGATACGCAGTATTTT. It codes for CASSLETSGAPDTQYF. The full variable domain, completed using reference TRBV5-4 and TRBJ2-3, is ETGVTQSPTHLIKTRGQQVTLRCSSQSGHNTVSWYQQALGQGPQFIFQYYREEENGRGNFPPRFSGLQFPNYSSELNVNALELDDSALYLCASSLETSGAPDTQYFGPGTRLTVL.

Only a few counts were recorded for this clone. The rearrangement joins TRBV10-3 to TRBJ1-3; 10 bases line up with TRBD1. Per the germline V gene, CDR1 is ENHRY and CDR2 is SYGVKD. The V and J ends lost 6 bases and 4 bases, in that order; junction bases with no gene match: 3. This CDR3 comprises 14 residues. The CDR3 loop is CAIRGDRGGNTIYF. CDR3 DNA sequence: TGTGCCATCAGGGGGGACAGGGGCGGAAACACCATATATTTT.

The V call is TRBV18, the J call TRBJ2-3; D is possibly TRBD2 (6 bases). Germline V gene data show CDR1 as KGHSH and CDR2 as LQKENI. The CDR3 is made up of 15 amino acids. Trimming took 3 bases from V and 0 from J, leaving 10 bases between them. The CDR3 DNA follows: TGTGCCAGCTCACCTACTGGGACTAGCACAGATACGCAGTATTTT. Protein sequence: CASSPTGTSTDTQYF.

This chain joins TRBV4-1 and TRBJ2-7, with D perhaps TRBD1 (5 bases). V was shortened by 0 bases and J by 2 bases, with 8 bases between the two germline ends. The CDR3 length is 14 residues. Germline V gene lookup returns CDR1 MGHRA and CDR2 YSYEKL. This chain's CDR3 is CASSQEAGPYEQYF. The CDR3 DNA follows: TGCGCCAGCAGCCAAGAGGCAGGGCCCTACGAGCAGTACTTC.

In its sample, this clone was seen a few times. The chain joins TRBV30 to TRBJ1-4; TRBD1 aligns across 7 bases. There are 12 residues in the CDR3. The germline V gene encodes CDR1 GTSNPN and CDR2 SVGIG (reference sequence). Losses at the gene ends were 6 bases for V and 8 bases for J; bases not matched to a gene: 6. The CDR3 sequence is CACRQGLEKLFF. The CDR3 bases are TGTGCCTGCAGACAGGGTCTAGAAAAACTGTTTTTT.

This clone was seen only once. The chain combines TRBV19 with TRBJ1-5; D gene ambiguous. Trimming stripped 5 bases from V and 2 bases from J, with 10 bases between. Germline CDR1 reads LNHDA; CDR2 reads SQIVND (reference sequence). The length of the CDR3 is 14 residues. CDR3: CASSFPGGNQPQHF. DNA of the CDR3: TGTGCCAGTAGTTTTCCCGGGGGCAATCAGCCCCAGCATTTT. Using reference TRBV19 and TRBJ1-5 for the parts outside the CDR3, the full variable domain is DGGITQSPKYLFRKEGQNVTLSCEQNLNHDAMYWYRQDPGQGLRLIYYSQIVNDFQKGDIAEGYSVSREKKESFPLTVTSAQKNPTAFYLCASSFPGGNQPQHFGDGTRLSIL.

The V and J genes are TRBV21-1 and TRBJ2-2; TRBD2, the table's D call, lacks a check against the DNA. TRBV21-1 is given as a pseudogene. The CDR3 has 15 residues. This chain's CDR3 is CASSNGLQNTGELFF. CDR3 DNA: TGTGCCAGCAGCAACGGACTCCAGAACACCGGGGAGCTGTTTTTT.

This chain joins TRBV28 and TRBJ2-1; tentative D call: TRBD2 (5 bases). In germline, CDR1 is MDHEN, CDR2 SYDVKM. CDR3 length equals 13 residues. The V and J ends lost 10 bases and 6 bases respectively, with 16 bases between them. In DNA, the CDR3 is TGTGCCACCATGACTCAGCGGACCAATGAGCAGTTCTTC. It yields the protein CATMTQRTNEQFF.

V usage is TRBV6-1 and J usage is TRBJ2-7; 11 bases are a match to TRBD2. V gave up 1 base and J gave up 0 bases; unmatched junction bases: 5. Germline V CDR1 and CDR2: MNHNS, SASEGT. CDR3 length: 17 amino acids. DNA of the CDR3: TGTGCCAGCAGTGAAGGGACTAGCGGGTTGAGCTCCTACGAGCAGTACTTC. Translating gives CASSEGTSGLSSYEQYF.

The rearrangement links TRBV7-9 to TRBJ2-7; D is perhaps TRBD1 (6 bases). Trimming removed 2 bases at V and 6 bases at J, with 14 bases between. This CDR3 has 14 residues. Germline CDR1 reads SEHNR; CDR2 reads FQNEAQ (reference sequence). The CDR3 region has the DNA TGTGCCAGCAGCTTAACACAGGGCCCGCTCGAGCAGTACTTC. Translation: CASSLTQGPLEQYF.

This chain links TRBV5-8 with TRBJ1-1, with no clear D. The CDR3 is 12 amino acids. Trimming cost V 8 bases and J 8 bases, with 16 bases left between them. Per the germline V gene, CDR1 is SGHTS and CDR2 is YDEGEE. The CDR3 loop is CASPVEGLEAFF. CDR3 DNA: TGTGCCAGTCCAGTCGAGGGCCTAGAAGCTTTCTTT. Variable domain in full (rest from reference TRBV5-8 and TRBJ1-1): EAGVTQSPTHLIKTRGQQATLRCSPISGHTSVYWYQQALGLGLQFLLWYDEGEERNRGNFPPRFSGRQFPNYSSELNVNALELEDSALYLCASPVEGLEAFFGQGTRLTVV.

The V and J genes are TRBV6-5 and TRBJ1-6; D unresolved. Trimming stripped 5 bases from V and 9 bases from J, with 14 bases between. This CDR3 spans 14 amino acids. Germline lookup yields CDR1 MNHEY and CDR2 SVGAGI. CDR3: CASSRRALGSPLHF. In DNA form, the CDR3 reads TGTGCCAGCAGTCGCAGAGCGCTCGGTTCACCCCTCCACTTT.

V gene TRBV10-3 combines with J gene TRBJ2-5, with D possibly matching TRBD2 (7 bases). CDR3 size: 14 residues. Germline V gives CDR1 ENHRY, CDR2 SYGVKD. V gave up 7 bases and J gave up 2 bases, with 14 bases separating them. As DNA, the CDR3 is TGTGCCATCAACGCAGGGAGGGGGCAAGAGACCCAGTACTTC. This translates into CAINAGRGQETQYF.

The V gene is TRBV5-1, the J gene TRBJ2-7, with 8 bases that match TRBD2. V shed 0 bases and J 2 bases; nucleotides not matched to a gene: 4. The CDR3 consists of 15 residues. Germline assignment: CDR1 SGHRS and CDR2 YFSETQ. The CDR3 loop is CASSLEAGGTYEQYF. The CDR3, as DNA: TGCGCCAGCAGCTTGGAGGCGGGAGGAACCTACGAGCAGTACTTC.

The chain employs TRBV28 and TRBJ1-5; TRBD1 matches 8 bases. The germline gives CDR1 MDHEN, CDR2 SYDVKM. Germline trimming cut 7 bases from V and 2 bases from J; bases unmatched to any gene: 4. This CDR3 is 14 amino acids long. The CDR3, as DNA: TGTGCCAGCACACTGACAGGGGGCAATCAGCCCCAGCATTTT. Its translation is CASTLTGGNQPQHF.

The chain joins TRBV7-6 to TRBJ2-2, with 12 bases fitting TRBD2. CDR1 and CDR2 (germline): SGHVS, FNYEAQ. This CDR3 is built from 17 residues. V shed 4 bases and J 0 bases; nucleotides not matched to a gene: 3. The CDR3 spells CASSSGLAGSNTGELFF. The DNA of the CDR3 is TGTGCCAGCAGCTCCGGACTAGCGGGGTCGAACACCGGGGAGCTGTTTTTT.

The chain combines TRBV10-3 with TRBJ2-2; tentatively, D is TRBD2 (6 bases). The germline V and J ends were trimmed by 3 bases and 14 bases, with 13 bases remaining between them. This CDR3 comprises 12 residues. Germline CDR1 reads ENHRY; CDR2 reads SYGVKD. The CDR3 bases are TGTGCCATCAGTGACCATCGGGGGATTCTGTTTTTT. This translates into CAISDHRGILFF.

The J gene is TRBJ2-2, the V gene TRBV28; 8 bases are shared with TRBD1. The CDR3 is 16 amino acids. The germline gives CDR1 MDHEN, CDR2 SYDVKM. V was pared by 6 bases and J by 1 base, with 7 bases of the junction left unmatched. The chain's CDR3 is CASSPSGTGNTGELFF. The CDR3 DNA reads TGTGCCAGCAGCCCTTCCGGGACAGGGAACACCGGGGAGCTGTTTTTT.

The genes are TRBV6-5 and TRBJ2-5; 7 bases line up with TRBD1. This CDR3 comprises 14 residues. CDR1 and CDR2 from the germline V gene are MNHEY and SVGAGI. Germline trimming cut 2 bases from V and 2 bases from J; bases unmatched to any gene: 2. The CDR3 DNA is TGTGCCAGCAGTTACGACAGGGAGCAAGAGACCCAGTACTTC. It specifies CASSYDREQETQYF.

The chain employs TRBV6-5 and TRBJ1-2; 7 bases fit TRBD1. Germline trimming cut 3 bases from V and 7 bases from J; bases unmatched to any gene: 8. CDR1 and CDR2 from the germline V gene are MNHEY and SVGAGI. CDR3 length: 14 amino acids. The CDR3 DNA sequence: TGTGCCAGCAGTTATTCAGAGGGACAGCGTGGCTACACCTTC. Its protein is CASSYSEGQRGYTF.

This clone came up a few times. The chain combines TRBV6-5 with TRBJ1-4; unclear D gene. CDR1 and CDR2 (germline): MNHEY, SVGAGI. Trimming removed 2 bases at V and 10 bases at J, with 17 bases between. This CDR3 region has 15 residues. The chain's CDR3 is CASSYLKDSPAKLFF. In DNA, the CDR3 is TGTGCCAGCAGTTACCTGAAAGACTCCCCTGCAAAACTGTTTTTT.

In this sample, this clone turned up a few times. The chain joins TRBV2 to TRBJ2-1; D possibly corresponds to TRBD2 (6 bases). Trimming removed 7 bases at V and 7 bases at J, with 23 bases between. Germline V CDR1 and CDR2: SNHLY, FYNNEI. This CDR3 is 16 amino acids long. CDR3 sequence: CASTQFSGLAWNEQFF. Here the CDR3 DNA reads TGTGCCAGCACCCAGTTCTCGGGACTCGCCTGGAATGAGCAGTTCTTC.

This rearrangement joins TRBV18 to TRBJ2-7, with a possible D match to TRBD2 (6 bases). This CDR3 spans 14 amino acids. Germline V gene data show CDR1 as KGHSH and CDR2 as LQKENI. V gave up 2 bases and J gave up 0 bases, with 8 bases separating them. In DNA, the CDR3 is TGTGCCAGCTCACCAAGGCGGGGCTCCTACGAGCAGTACTTC. Encoded protein: CASSPRRGSYEQYF.

The chain combines TRBV7-9 with TRBJ2-1, with TRBD2 identical over 8 bases. V lost 3 bases to trimming and J lost 6 bases; unmatched junction nucleotides: 4. The germline gives CDR1 SEHNR, CDR2 FQNEAQ (reference sequence). CDR3 length: 14 residues. The CDR3 sequence: CASSLAGGGNEQFF. The CDR3 bases are TGTGCCAGCAGCTTGGCGGGGGGAGGCAATGAGCAGTTCTTC. Variable domain in full (rest from reference TRBV7-9 and TRBJ2-1): DTGVSQNPRHKITKRGQNVTFRCDPISEHNRLYWYRQTLGQGPEFLTYFQNEAQLEKSRLLSDRFSAERPKGSFSTLEIQRTEQGDSAMYLCASSLAGGGNEQFFGPGTRLTVL.

The V call is TRBV5-1, the J call TRBJ2-7; D is perhaps TRBD1 (5 bases). V was trimmed by 0 bases and J by 2 bases, leaving 9 bases between them. Germline V gives CDR1 SGHRS, CDR2 YFSETQ. This CDR3 spans 14 amino acids. DNA for the CDR3: TGCGCCAGCAGCTTGGCCAGGGCAGCCTACGAGCAGTACTTC. It specifies CASSLARAAYEQYF.

This clone was counted many times. The V and J genes are TRBV5-4 and TRBJ2-1; TRBD1 matches 7 bases. Germline V gene data show CDR1 as SGHNT and CDR2 as YYREEE (reference sequence). The J segment lost 9 bases and the V segment lost 7 bases, leaving 16 bases of the junction unmatched. CDR3 length: 15 amino acids. The CDR3 sequence: CASGESGRGFGEQFF. As DNA, the CDR3 is TGTGCCAGCGGAGAGTCTGGCAGGGGGTTCGGTGAGCAGTTCTTC. Drawing the rest from reference TRBV5-4 and TRBJ2-1, the complete variable domain is ETGVTQSPTHLIKTRGQQVTLRCSSQSGHNTVSWYQQALGQGPQFIFQYYREEENGRGNFPPRFSGLQFPNYSSELNVNALELDDSALYLCASGESGRGFGEQFFGPGTRLTVL.